This TCR beta chain was identified in a study of T cells in tuberculosis (dated by TCRdb to about 2018). Context from the whole study: In the study, CD1B tetramers and high-throughput TCR immunosequencing were combined to characterize T cells specific for the mycobacterial lipid antigen glucose monomycolate (GMM). IGRA-negative adolescents, IGRA-positive adolescents with latent tuberculosis and adults with active tuberculosis, approximately nine per group, were compared in a South African clinical cohort. Here is what the overall study found, with its caveats: The smaller NN-distances in active tuberculosis patients were driven in part by shorter CDR3-alpha lengths, while the difference seen for TCR-beta was not statistically significant. An accuracy of 87% (AUROC about 0.91) was reached by a classifier using the diverse GMM-specific repertoire, compared with about 65% accuracy when GEM motif frequencies were used. Clinical samples were selected based on which cryopreserved specimens were available, and the active tuberculosis cases were adults whereas the controls were adolescents. Compared with IGRA-negative controls, TCR-alpha repertoires from active tuberculosis had smaller mean NN-distances to GMM-specific TCRs, which suggests that these TCRs underwent clonal expansion.

There are 15 amino acids in the CDR3, from cysteine to phenylalanine inclusive. Of the read, only the CDR3 DNA is kept; its 45 bases are in frame from base 1. Trimming takes 5 bases off V and 4 bases off J; junction bases not matched to a gene: 4. From the germline V gene, CDR1 is MNHEY and CDR2 is SVGAGI. The immunoSEQ multiplex PCR assay was used to generate TCR libraries, with TCR-beta and/or TCR-alpha/delta assays applied to each sample. The Illumina high-throughput platform was used to sequence the amplified TCR libraries. On the authors' methods: Clustering and dimensionality reduction were performed using pairwise TCRdist distances among GMM-specific receptors from ex vivo sorted or in vitro expanded T cells. Each clinical repertoire was assigned a mean NN-distance score, defined as the average TCRdist to the nearest 10% of tetramer-positive reference sequences. GEM TCR motif frequency was calculated as the fraction of unique TCRs that matched known GEM sequences by V/J usage and CDR3 length. Active tuberculosis was classified by linear discriminant analysis with leave-one-out cross-validation, implemented in scikit-learn. TCRdb took this table from immuneACCESS and kept in-frame rearrangements with V and J called. Such tables lack part of the clones; where checked against another copy, unresolved V genes explain under half of the gap, and the rest is unexplained. The V and J calls and clone size were taken over from that table, and D and trimming were inferred from the DNA. For this sample there are some 26,000 clones; over 85% appear just once. Under 20% of the sample is taken by the ten largest.

At study entry, adolescents were screened for latent tuberculosis infection by tuberculin skin test and QuantiFERON-TB GOLD In-Tube IGRA. Immunosequencing was performed on unsorted cryopreserved PBMC, with some 100,000 T cells per clinical donor covered on average. Eleven high schools in the Worcester region of the Western Cape, South Africa, served as enrollment sites for adolescents aged 12 to 18 years. Roughly ten M. tuberculosis-infected adolescents and some ten uninfected adolescents were selected, with the two groups matched for age and sex. For the adolescents, PBMC were isolated by density centrifugation from freshly drawn heparinized blood and then cryopreserved. A remark on this clone: Its antigen is still unknown. Per-base quality was not reported, and no clone a single base away is much larger than it.

The receptor was isolated from a donor aged 10-29 years with latent tuberculosis or without tuberculosis infection. Some clones in this sample may be carry-over from other donors' samples. This chain is built from TRBV6-5 and TRBJ2-6, with 8 junctional bases fitting TRBD1. Sequences were obtained from PBMCs. The nucleotides are TGTGCCAGCAGTCAGACAGGGGTCGGGGCCAACGTCCTGACTTTC. It codes for CASSQTGVGANVLTF.